The table lists the clone carrying this T cell receptor beta chain with a few counts. This entry comes from a study of OX40 agonist ivuxolimab in advanced cancers. Looked up from germline, CDR1 is LGHNT and CDR2 is FRNRAP. The CDR3 contains 12 residues. V shed 11 bases, J shed 1 base, and the junction held 0 bases outside the gene matches. TCRdb's table, derived via immunoSEQ multiplex PCR, lists solely in-frame clones and lacks some. This table holds about 67,000 clones, around 80% found once. The chain combines TRBV12-5 with TRBJ2-2, with 8 bases aligning to TRBD1. This clonotype originated in an adult with an advanced solid tumor such as melanoma, head and neck, liver or kidney cancer. The input for sequencing was CD4+ or CD8+ T cells sorted from blood, taken in a trial of the OX40 agonist ivuxolimab. CDR3 region: CAGQGNTGELFF. CDR3 in DNA: TGTGCTGGACAGGGGAACACCGGGGAGCTGTTTTTT.